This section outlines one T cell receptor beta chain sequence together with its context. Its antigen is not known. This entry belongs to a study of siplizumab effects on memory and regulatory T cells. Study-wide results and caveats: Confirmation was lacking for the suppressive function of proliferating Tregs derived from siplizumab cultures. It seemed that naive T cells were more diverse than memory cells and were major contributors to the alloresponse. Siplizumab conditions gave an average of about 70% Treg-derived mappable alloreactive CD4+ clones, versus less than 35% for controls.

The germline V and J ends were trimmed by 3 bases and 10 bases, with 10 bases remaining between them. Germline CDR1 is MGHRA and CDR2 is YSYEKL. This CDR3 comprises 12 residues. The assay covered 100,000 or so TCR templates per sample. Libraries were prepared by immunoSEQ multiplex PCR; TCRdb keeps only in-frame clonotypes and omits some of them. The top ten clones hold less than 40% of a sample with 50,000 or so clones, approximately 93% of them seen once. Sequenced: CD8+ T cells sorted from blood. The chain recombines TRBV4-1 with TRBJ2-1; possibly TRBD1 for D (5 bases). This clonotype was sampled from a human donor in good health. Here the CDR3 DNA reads TGCGCCAGCAGCCACGCAAAGGGGGAGCAGTTCTTC. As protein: CASSHAKGEQFF.